These 25 T cell receptor beta chains share one sample of origin, sequenced in a study of Graves' ophthalmopathy and Graves' hyperthyroidism. Investigators amplified TCR beta CDR3 regions from RNA transcripts. Second-round multiplex PCR came after first-round RT-PCR with HTBI primers. Each CDR3 protein gets one entry after TCRdb re-called the multiplex PCR reads with MiXCR. The sample has roughly 400,000 distinct CDR3 sequences; around 17% are singletons. The specimen was peripheral blood. The source of these receptors is a woman under 30 with Graves' ophthalmopathy.

This clonotype was seen at least ten times. V is TRBV12-3 or TRBV12-4 and J is TRBJ2-2, with 10 nucleotides matching TRBD1. CDR3 length equals 15 residues. Losses at the gene ends were 6 bases for V and 5 bases for J; bases not matched to a gene: 6. In DNA form, the CDR3 reads TGTGCCAGCAGCTATGGGACAGGGGAGACCGGGGAGCTGTTTTTT. Amino acid sequence: CASSYGTGETGELFF.

This rearrangement joins TRBV2 to TRBJ2-2, with a tentative D call TRBD1 (6 bases). The CDR3 runs 15 residues. V dropped 3 bases and J dropped 7 bases, with 15 bases sitting between them. Per germline, CDR1 SNHLY and CDR2 FYNNEI. For the CDR3, the DNA is TGTGCCAGCAGTGAGGACAGCCAGGGGCACGGGGAGCTGTTTTTT. As protein: CASSEDSQGHGELFF.

This clonotype was counted ten times or more. The V call is TRBV20-1, the J call TRBJ2-2; D ambiguous. The CDR3 runs 15 residues. CDR1 is DFQATT, CDR2 SNEGSKA, per germline (reference sequence). The V end was cut by 0 bases, the J end by 0 bases, with 8 bases between. CDR3 residues: CSARDPAANTGELFF. CDR3 coding DNA: TGCAGTGCTAGAGATCCAGCCGCGAACACCGGGGAGCTGTTTTTT.

The table lists this clonotype with a few counts. The chain employs TRBV11-2 and TRBJ2-5; the D gene could be TRBD1 or TRBD2 (5 bases each). The CDR3 has 16 residues. V was pared by 5 bases and J by 7 bases, with 23 bases between. Per germline, CDR1 SGHAT and CDR2 FQNNGV. CDR3 bases: TGTGCCAGCAGCCCCCTGGGGACGGTGGAGACTGGGACCCAGTACTTC. Its translation: CASSPLGTVETGTQYF.

Ten or more counts support this clonotype. V gene TRBV30 combines with J gene TRBJ2-7; unclear D gene. V dropped 3 bases and J dropped 1 base, with 7 bases sitting between them. The CDR3 extends over 12 amino acids. Germline CDR1 GTSNPN, CDR2 SVGIG (reference sequence). The CDR3 nucleotides read TGTGCCTGGAGCTCAACGTCCTACGAGCAGTACTTC. Amino acids: CAWSSTSYEQYF.

This clonotype appeared many times. The V and J genes are TRBV29-1 and TRBJ1-1, with no clear D. The CDR3 spans 13 residues. Germline CDR1 and CDR2: SQVTM and ANQGSEA. V lost 2 bases, J lost 0 bases, and 7 bases lay in between. Written as DNA, the CDR3 is TGCAGCGTTGAATGGGTGATGAACACTGAAGCTTTCTTT. Translated, it gives CSVEWVMNTEAFF.

This clonotype was detected ten times or more. The V gene is TRBV5-1, the J gene TRBJ2-5, with 11 positions matching TRBD2. The ends lost 3 bases at V and 3 bases at J; junction bases unmatched: 4. Germline lookup yields CDR1 SGHRS and CDR2 YFSETQ. CDR3 size: 15 residues. CDR3 region: CASSWWGLAEETQYF. In DNA form, the CDR3 reads TGCGCCAGCAGCTGGTGGGGACTAGCGGAAGAGACCCAGTACTTC.

This clonotype was counted many times. This chain joins TRBV4-3 and TRBJ1-1; no reliable D call. Germline lookup yields CDR1 LGHNA and CDR2 YSLEER. This CDR3 contains 17 residues. With 1 base removed from V and 3 bases from J, the gap between germline ends came to 18 bases. In DNA form, the CDR3 reads TGCGCCAGCAGCCAAGTGACGAGCGGGAGGCCCCACACTGAAGCTTTCTTT. It encodes CASSQVTSGRPHTEAFF.

At least ten counts were recorded for this clonotype. The V call is TRBV6-5, the J call TRBJ1-2; D possibly corresponds to TRBD1 (5 bases). V lost 8 bases to trimming and J lost 3 bases, with 19 bases between them. Per germline, CDR1 MNHEY and CDR2 SVGAGI. The CDR3 is 15 residues long. CDR3 protein: CASLGLGGRDYGYTF. CDR3 DNA sequence: TGTGCCAGCCTCGGTCTGGGGGGGAGGGACTATGGCTACACCTTC.

V is TRBV30 and J is TRBJ1-5, with D possibly TRBD1 on 6 matching bases. The CDR3 length is 13 residues. Germline-derived CDR1 and CDR2 are GTSNPN and SVGIG (reference sequence). V was clipped by 0 bases and J by 8 bases, with 11 bases between them. CDR3 amino acids: CAWSVGGGEPQHF. Here the CDR3 DNA reads TGTGCCTGGAGTGTCGGGGGCGGGGAGCCCCAGCATTTT.

The genes are TRBV6-4 and TRBJ2-7; TRBD2 aligns across 12 bases. Germline V gives CDR1 MRHNA, CDR2 SNTAGT. The CDR3 runs 17 residues. Germline trimming cut 2 bases from V and 5 bases from J; bases unmatched to any gene: 10. This CDR3 is CASSDGLAGYPPHEQYF. Written as DNA, the CDR3 is TGTGCCAGCAGTGACGGACTAGCGGGATATCCCCCCCACGAGCAGTACTTC.

This clonotype has ten or more counts. The rearrangement uses TRBV29-1 and TRBJ1-2; the match to TRBD1 covers 12 bases. CDR1 is SQVTM, CDR2 ANQGSEA, per germline. J gave up 4 bases and V 4 bases, and 4 bases lay outside the gene matches. There are 14 residues in the CDR3. The CDR3 here is CSVVGQGAIYGYTF. In nucleotides, the CDR3 is TGCAGCGTTGTGGGACAGGGGGCGATCTATGGCTACACCTTC.

The V gene is TRBV29-1, the J gene TRBJ2-7; 7 bases agree with TRBD1. The length of the CDR3 is 11 residues. Germline CDR1 reads SQVTM; CDR2 reads ANQGSEA. Trimming at V came to 6 bases and at J to 3 bases, leaving 2 bases not matched to a gene. The CDR3 protein is CSVGTVYEQYF. In nucleotides, the CDR3 is TGCAGCGTCGGGACAGTCTACGAGCAGTACTTC.

This clonotype was detected ten times or more. At one of its ends the junction is not consistent with the germline gene, which may arise from a read error. The chain is built from TRBV11-2 and TRBJ1-1; 9 nucleotides line up with TRBD1. This CDR3 is built from 18 residues. The germline V gene encodes CDR1 SGHAT and CDR2 FQNNGV. The CDR3, as DNA: TGTGCCAGCAGCTTCTACAGGGGGCGGATGATAAGGAACACTAAAGCTTTCTTT. Translating gives CASSFYRGRMIRNTKAFF.

This clonotype was counted at least ten times. This CDR3 is CASSARSGTGEQYF. The CDR3 DNA reads as TGTGCCAGCAGTGCCCGATCAGGGACTGGCGAGCAGTACTTC. This chain uses TRBV12-3 or TRBV12-4 with TRBJ2-7; D is perhaps TRBD2 (6 bases). The CDR3 spans 14 residues. Trimming shortened V by 5 bases and J by 6 bases, and 17 bases separated the two germline ends.

Many counts were recorded for this clonotype. V usage is TRBV5-1 and J usage is TRBJ2-2; no reliable D call. Looked up from germline, CDR1 is SGHRS and CDR2 is YFSETQ. The ends were cut back, 0 bases at V and 7 bases at J, with 4 bases in the middle. This CDR3 has 12 amino acids. The CDR3 DNA reads TGCGCCAGCAGCTTGGGCAACGGGGAGCTGTTTTTT. As protein: CASSLGNGELFF.

This clonotype was counted between two and nine times. The chain combines TRBV6-1 with TRBJ1-2; D uncertain. CDR1 is MNHNS, CDR2 SASEGT, per germline. Trimming pared 6 bases from V and 1 base from J, leaving 9 bases between. There are 13 residues in the CDR3. For the CDR3, the DNA is TGTGCCAGCAGGGTGACCGATAACTATGGCTACACCTTC. It codes for CASRVTDNYGYTF.

This clonotype was observed many times. The chain links TRBV27 to TRBJ1-5; D gene unclear. The germline gives CDR1 MNHEY, CDR2 SMNVEV (reference sequence). The V end lost 2 bases, the J end lost 0 bases, and 14 bases lay between the germline ends. This CDR3 has 17 amino acids. The CDR3 here is CASSLKRTAYSNQPQHF. The CDR3 DNA reads as TGTGCCAGCAGTTTAAAGCGTACGGCATATAGCAATCAGCCCCAGCATTTT.

This chain links TRBV18 with TRBJ1-2, with D possibly TRBD1 on 5 matching bases. CDR1 and CDR2 from the germline V gene are KGHSH and LQKENI. The V and J ends lost 6 bases and 6 bases respectively, with 20 bases between them. The length of the CDR3 is 15 residues. The CDR3 reads CASSPLGDPGDGYTF. The CDR3 coding sequence is TGTGCCAGCTCTCCGCTCGGGGACCCAGGCGATGGCTACACCTTC.

In this sample, this clonotype turned up many times. DNA for the CDR3: TGCAGTGCTAGAGGTGGAGACAGGGCTCAGCCCCAGCATTTT. Protein product: CSARGGDRAQPQHF. The rearrangement uses TRBV20-1 and TRBJ1-5, with 7 bases aligning to TRBD1. This CDR3 comprises 14 residues. CDR1 and CDR2 from the germline V gene are DFQATT and SNEGSKA (reference sequence). V trimming: 1 base; J trimming: 6 bases; junction bases outside the gene matches: 6.

This clonotype was picked up many times. The J gene is TRBJ1-1, the V gene TRBV11-2; D remains unclear. V was pared by 7 bases and J by 0 bases, with 15 bases between. CDR1 and CDR2 (germline): SGHAT, FQNNGV. There are 15 residues in the CDR3. The CDR3 here is CASTAVGGMNTEAFF. The CDR3 coding sequence is TGTGCCAGCACCGCGGTAGGAGGCATGAACACTGAAGCTTTCTTT. The complete variable domain, with remaining parts taken from reference TRBV11-2 and TRBJ1-1, reads EAGVAQSPRYKIIEKRQSVAFWCNPISGHATLYWYQQILGQGPKLLIQFQNNGVVDDSQLPKDRFSAERLKGVDSTLKIQPAKLEDSAVYLCASTAVGGMNTEAFFGQGTRLTVV.

There are many counts of this clonotype. Just one base apart from a much larger clone, this may be a read error. This chain joins TRBV7-2 and TRBJ2-7; no clear D gene. The CDR3 contains 13 residues. Germline assignment: CDR1 SGHTA and CDR2 FQGNSA. V gave up 2 bases and J gave up 0 bases, with 5 bases separating them. The CDR3 region is CASSLPSSYEQYF. The DNA of the CDR3 is TGTGCCAGCAGCTTACCGAGCTCCTACGAGCAGTACTTC.

This clonotype has at least ten counts. The rearrangement joins TRBV12-3 or TRBV12-4 to TRBJ2-7, with D possibly being TRBD1 (6 bases). V gave up 3 bases and J gave up 4 bases, with 16 bases separating them. CDR3 size: 15 residues. This CDR3 reads CASSFGTGQPYEQYF. DNA of the CDR3: TGTGCCAGCAGTTTTGGTACAGGGCAGCCTTACGAGCAGTACTTC.

Many counts were recorded for this clonotype. The chain uses TRBV11-2 and TRBJ1-5, with D maybe TRBD1 (5 bases). V was pared by 7 bases and J by 2 bases, with 21 bases between. CDR1 and CDR2 from the germline V gene are SGHAT and FQNNGV. The CDR3 is made up of 17 amino acids. The CDR3 sequence is CASTTWGSGYGNQPQHF. The CDR3 region has the DNA TGTGCCAGCACTACGTGGGGGAGTGGATATGGCAATCAGCCCCAGCATTTT.

This clonotype was counted ten times or more. This chain uses TRBV20-1 with TRBJ2-7; D possibly corresponds to TRBD2 (5 bases). V shed 3 bases and J shed 6 bases, with 12 bases lying between them. Germline values: CDR1 DFQATT, CDR2 SNEGSKA (reference sequence). There are 12 residues in the CDR3. The chain's CDR3 is CSASLASREQYF. The CDR3 region has the DNA TGCAGTGCTAGTCTGGCTAGCCGCGAGCAGTACTTC.